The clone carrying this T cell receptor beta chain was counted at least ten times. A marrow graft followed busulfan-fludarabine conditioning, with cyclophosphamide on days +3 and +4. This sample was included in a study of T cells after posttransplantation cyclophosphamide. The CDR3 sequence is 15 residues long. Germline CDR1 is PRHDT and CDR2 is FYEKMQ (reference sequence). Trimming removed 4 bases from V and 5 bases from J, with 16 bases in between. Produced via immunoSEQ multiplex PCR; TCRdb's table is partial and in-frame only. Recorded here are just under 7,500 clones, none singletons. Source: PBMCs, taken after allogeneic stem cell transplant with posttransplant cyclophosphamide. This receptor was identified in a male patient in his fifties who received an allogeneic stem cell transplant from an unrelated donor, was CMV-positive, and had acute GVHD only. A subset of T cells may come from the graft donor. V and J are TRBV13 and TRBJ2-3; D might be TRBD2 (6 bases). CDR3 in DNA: TGTGCCAGCAGCTCCCGGGGCACCGGGGGAGATACGCAGTATTTT. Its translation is CASSSRGTGGDTQYF.